This TCR beta chain originates from a study of T cell responses to AZD1222 COVID-19 vaccine. This CDR3 has 12 residues. Trimming removed 6 bases from V and 4 bases from J, with 7 bases in between. Method: immunoSEQ multiplex PCR; TCRdb's copy keeps in-frame clones and lacks some. The table shows roughly 67,000 clones, with around four fifths occurring only once. The chain is built from TRBV12-3 or TRBV12-4 and TRBJ2-1, with D unresolved. The specimen was peripheral blood, collected on day 0 of AZD1222 vaccination. The sequence came from an adult in good health. CDR3 in amino acids: CASSLRYNEQFF. DNA for the CDR3: TGTGCCAGCAGCCTAAGATACAATGAGCAGTTCTTC.